This T cell receptor beta chain was observed in a study of blood T cell repertoires in COVID-19. Assay used: immunoSEQ multiplex PCR; TCRdb lists only in-frame clones, some missing. The sample has a few hundred thousand clones, 75% to 90% seen once. Germline CDR1 and CDR2: SGHRS and YFSETQ. The CDR3 is 15 residues long. Trimming pared 5 bases from V and 7 bases from J, leaving 22 bases between. The receptor was isolated from a man aged 25-45 years with active or convalescent COVID-19. The rearrangement joins TRBV5-1 to TRBJ2-7; tentatively, D is TRBD2 (7 bases). The material sequenced was peripheral blood. The chain's CDR3 is CASRMGGGTVEEQYF. The CDR3 DNA reads as TGCGCCAGCAGAATGGGAGGGGGTACGGTAGAAGAGCAGTACTTC.